This T cell receptor (beta chain) was sequenced during a study of T cell responses to AZD1222 COVID-19 vaccine. Overall study findings and caveats: Rises in breadth and depth of Spike-specific TCRs came after two AZD1222 doses. Clonal diversity may have been underestimated in mostly white British donors.

CDR1 is SGHTA, CDR2 FQGTGA, per germline. Trimming cost V 5 bases and J 5 bases, with 12 bases left between them. The CDR3 has 14 residues. Clones were read by immunoSEQ multiplex PCR, and TCRdb kept only the in-frame ones, dropping some. Seen here are more than 95,000 clones, approximately 89% observed once, and the top ten hold more than 9%. In regard to this clone: Its antigen is undetermined.

The genes are TRBV7-3 and TRBJ2-2; tentative D call: TRBD2 (6 bases). Sequenced here: peripheral blood, sampled on day 0 of AZD1222 vaccination. This receptor was obtained from an adult in good health. The DNA for the CDR3 is TGTGCCAGCAGCCGATCGGGAGCGACCGGGGAGCTGTTTTTT. It translates to CASSRSGATGELFF.